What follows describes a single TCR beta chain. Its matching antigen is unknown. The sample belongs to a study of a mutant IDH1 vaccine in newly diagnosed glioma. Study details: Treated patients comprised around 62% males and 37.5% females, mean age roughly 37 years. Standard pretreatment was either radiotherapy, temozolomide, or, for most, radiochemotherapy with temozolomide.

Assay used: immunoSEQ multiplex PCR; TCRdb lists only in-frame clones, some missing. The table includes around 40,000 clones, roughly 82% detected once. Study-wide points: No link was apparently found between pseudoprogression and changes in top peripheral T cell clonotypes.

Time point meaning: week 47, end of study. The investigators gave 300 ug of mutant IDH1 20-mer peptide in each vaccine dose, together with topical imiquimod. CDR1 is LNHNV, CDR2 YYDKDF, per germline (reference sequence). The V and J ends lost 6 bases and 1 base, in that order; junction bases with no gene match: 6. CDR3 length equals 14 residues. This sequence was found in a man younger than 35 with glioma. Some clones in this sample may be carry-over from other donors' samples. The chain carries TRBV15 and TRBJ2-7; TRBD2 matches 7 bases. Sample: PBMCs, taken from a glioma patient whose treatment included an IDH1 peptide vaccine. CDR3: CATRPRGGSYEQYF. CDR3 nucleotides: TGTGCCACCAGGCCTCGCGGGGGTTCCTACGAGCAGTACTTC.